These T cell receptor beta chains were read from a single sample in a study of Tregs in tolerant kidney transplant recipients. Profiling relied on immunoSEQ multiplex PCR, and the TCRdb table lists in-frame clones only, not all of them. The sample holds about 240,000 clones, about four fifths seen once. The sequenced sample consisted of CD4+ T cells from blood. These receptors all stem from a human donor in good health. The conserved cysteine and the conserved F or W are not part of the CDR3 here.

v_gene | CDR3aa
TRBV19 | ASSMWAAGRVQF
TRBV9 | ASSVEVGQPQH
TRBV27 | ASGEFRPTGELF
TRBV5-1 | ASSTRTSGAVETQY
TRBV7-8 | ASSLYARSYEQY
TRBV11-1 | ASSLRYRDGEQY
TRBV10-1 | ASSEWTGSRADTQY
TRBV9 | ASSVTGEGSPLH
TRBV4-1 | ASSQQAFNSPLH
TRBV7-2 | ASSFASGRGTDTQY
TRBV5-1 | ASSLTGSTEAF
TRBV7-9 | ASSSPRAAREIGQY
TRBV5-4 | ASSLFGYEQY
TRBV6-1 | ASSEGVRGLYGYT
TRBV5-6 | ASTPASGGGQY
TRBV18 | ASSPSLAGTENEQF
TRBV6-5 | ASSYSRTGGYEQF
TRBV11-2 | ASSFGTSGANVLT
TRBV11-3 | ASSYRRGGAF
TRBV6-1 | ANRPNTGELF
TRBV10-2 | ASSGSGEGRAYEQY
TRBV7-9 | ASSSGSGRANEQF
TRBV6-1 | ASSSGISGNTIY
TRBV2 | ASSGGRLNTEAF
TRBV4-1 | ASSLYTGKTVYEQY
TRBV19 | ASSALFTEAF
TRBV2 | ASSGSPNSPLH
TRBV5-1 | ASSLEQGTQY
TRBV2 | ASSVRRVGGYT
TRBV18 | ASSLEGKGIYEQY
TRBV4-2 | ASSQVRDQETQY
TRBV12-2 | ASRLVRGGTEAHSGNTIY